Presented here are 9 T cell receptor beta chains from one specimen sequenced in a study of cytomegalovirus exposure and HLA in healthy donors. The study ran its PCR with 60 Vbeta and 13 Jbeta primers. TCRdb's table, derived via immunoSEQ multiplex PCR, lists solely in-frame clones and lacks some. The sample yields roughly 100,000 clones, around 80% seen once. Material: PBMCs. The receptors originated from a male donor in good health and CMV-seronegative.

The CDR3 here is CASSLERGFNEKLFF. The CDR3 region has the DNA TGTGCCAGCAGCTTAGAGAGAGGGTTTAATGAAAAACTGTTTTTT. The chain carries TRBV11-2 and TRBJ1-4; D gene ambiguous. V lost 0 bases to trimming and J lost 4 bases, with 9 bases between them. The CDR3 is 15 residues long. From germline, CDR1 is SGHAT and CDR2 FQNNGV.

The rearrangement links TRBV2 to TRBJ2-7; 10 nucleotides match TRBD1. The J segment lost 3 bases and the V segment lost 2 bases, leaving 4 bases of the junction unmatched. Germline lookup yields CDR1 SNHLY and CDR2 FYNNEI. The CDR3 covers 15 residues. CDR3 sequence reads: CASSERWTGGYEQYF. The CDR3 DNA sequence: TGTGCCAGCAGTGAAAGGTGGACAGGGGGCTACGAGCAGTACTTC.

The V call is TRBV29-1, the J call TRBJ2-7; 7 nucleotides line up with TRBD1. Trimming at V came to 6 bases and at J to 0 bases, leaving 8 bases not matched to a gene. CDR1 and CDR2 from the germline V gene are SQVTM and ANQGSEA. This CDR3 comprises 14 residues. DNA of the CDR3: TGCAGCGTATGTCCCGGGACAGTCTCCTACGAGCAGTACTTC. Encoded protein: CSVCPGTVSYEQYF.

This chain uses TRBV4-2 with TRBJ2-2; perhaps TRBD2 as D (6 bases). This CDR3 spans 15 amino acids. Per germline, CDR1 LGHNA and CDR2 YNFKEQ. Deletions cut 1 base from V and 8 bases from J, with 14 bases between. The chain's CDR3 is CASSQAAGPMGELFF. CDR3 bases: TGTGCCAGCAGCCAAGCCGCGGGACCCATGGGGGAGCTGTTTTTT.

The chain joins TRBV5-1 to TRBJ1-6, with 8 bases lining up with TRBD1. Germline CDR1 SGHRS, CDR2 YFSETQ. The CDR3 extends over 14 amino acids. Trimming took 4 bases from V and 7 from J; bases not matched to a gene: 4. CDR3 nucleotide sequence: TGCGCCAGCAGCCTTGGACAGGGCAATTCACCCCTCCACTTT. Protein sequence: CASSLGQGNSPLHF.

This sequence joins TRBV5-1 and TRBJ1-5; D is possibly TRBD1 (6 bases). Germline V gives CDR1 SGHRS, CDR2 YFSETQ. Between the trimmed V and J ends, which lost 2 bases and 1 base, there was a span of 7 bases. This CDR3 is 14 amino acids long. The DNA of the CDR3 is TGCGCCAGCAGCTTAGGACAGAGCAATCAGCCCCAGCATTTT. Encoded protein: CASSLGQSNQPQHF.

The rearrangement joins TRBV10-3 to TRBJ1-2, with 9 bases that match TRBD1. Germline trimming cut 10 bases from V and 4 bases from J; bases unmatched to any gene: 7. CDR3 length equals 13 residues. Per germline, CDR1 ENHRY and CDR2 SYGVKD. DNA of the CDR3: TGTGCCAGCAGACAGGGGGTTGGCTATGGCTACACCTTC. Protein sequence: CASRQGVGYGYTF.

The chain joins TRBV10-1 to TRBJ2-3; D perhaps matches TRBD1 (6 bases). The V gene's germline CDR1 is WNHNN and CDR2 SYGVQD (reference sequence). V was cut by 3 bases and J by 6 bases, with 13 bases left in between. CDR3 length equals 14 residues. CDR3 protein: CASSDGGSVDTQYF. The CDR3 DNA sequence: TGCGCCAGCAGTGATGGGGGCTCGGTGGATACGCAGTATTTT.

V is TRBV28 and J is TRBJ2-7; D is unclear. Germline V gene data show CDR1 as MDHEN and CDR2 as SYDVKM. V dropped 2 bases and J dropped 5 bases, with 22 bases sitting between them. This CDR3 spans 17 amino acids. CDR3 bases: TGTGCCAGCAGTTTACGGGTCGGTCTGACCTGGGTAGACGAGCAGTACTTC. Translated, it gives CASSLRVGLTWVDEQYF.